This TCR beta chain was observed in a study of T cells in localized non-small cell lung cancer. Profiled with immunoSEQ multiplex PCR; TCRdb holds only in-frame clones, not every one. This sample has about 33,000 clones, with around 80% found just once. CDR3 length: 17 amino acids. Germline assignment: CDR1 MNHEY and CDR2 SMNVEV (reference sequence). The junction had 6 bases not matched to a gene; V was cut back by 0 bases and J by 6 bases. The sequence came from a male donor older than 55 with stage III squamous cell lung carcinoma. The chain recombines TRBV27 with TRBJ2-2, with 11 positions matching TRBD2. This material consisted of peripheral blood, taken before any cancer treatment. Here the CDR3 DNA reads TGTGCCAGCAGTTTATCCTTGGGACTAGCGGATGCCGGGGAGCTGTTTTTT. It translates to CASSLSLGLADAGELFF.